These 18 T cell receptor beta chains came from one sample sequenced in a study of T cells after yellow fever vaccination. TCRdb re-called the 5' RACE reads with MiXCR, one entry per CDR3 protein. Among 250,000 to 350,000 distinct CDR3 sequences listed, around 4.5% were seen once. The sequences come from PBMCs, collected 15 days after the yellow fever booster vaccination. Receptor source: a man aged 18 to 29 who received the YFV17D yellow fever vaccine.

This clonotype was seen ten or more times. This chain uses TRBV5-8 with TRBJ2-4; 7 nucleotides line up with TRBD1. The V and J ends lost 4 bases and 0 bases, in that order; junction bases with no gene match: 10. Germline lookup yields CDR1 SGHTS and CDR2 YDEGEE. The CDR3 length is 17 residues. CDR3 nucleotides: TGTGCCAGCAGCCCAAGGACAGGAAAACTAGCCAAAAACATTCAGTACTTC. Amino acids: CASSPRTGKLAKNIQYF.

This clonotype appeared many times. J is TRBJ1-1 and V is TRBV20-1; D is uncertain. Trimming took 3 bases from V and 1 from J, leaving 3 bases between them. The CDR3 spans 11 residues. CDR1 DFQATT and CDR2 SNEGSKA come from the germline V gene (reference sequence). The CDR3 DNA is TGCAGTGCTAGCAGGAACACTGAAGCTTTCTTT. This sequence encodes CSASRNTEAFF.

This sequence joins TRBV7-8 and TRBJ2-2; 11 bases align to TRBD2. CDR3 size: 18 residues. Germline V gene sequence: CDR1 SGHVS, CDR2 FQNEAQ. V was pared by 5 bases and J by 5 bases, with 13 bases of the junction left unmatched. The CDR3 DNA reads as TGTGCCAGCAGCCCCCTTGTGTTGCTAGCGGGGGGTACCGGGGAGCTGTTTTTT. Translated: CASSPLVLLAGGTGELFF.

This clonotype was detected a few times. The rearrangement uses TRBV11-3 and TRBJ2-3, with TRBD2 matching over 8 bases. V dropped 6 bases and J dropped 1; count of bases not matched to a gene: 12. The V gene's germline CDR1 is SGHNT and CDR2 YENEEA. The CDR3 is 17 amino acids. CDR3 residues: CASRSSGGLPRTDTQYF. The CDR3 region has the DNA TGTGCCAGCAGATCCAGCGGGGGACTACCCCGCACAGATACGCAGTATTTT.

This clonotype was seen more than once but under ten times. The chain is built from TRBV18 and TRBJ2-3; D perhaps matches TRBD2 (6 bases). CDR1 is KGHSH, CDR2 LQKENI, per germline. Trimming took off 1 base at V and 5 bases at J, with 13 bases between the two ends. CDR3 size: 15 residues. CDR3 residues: CASSPLTGGRDTQYF. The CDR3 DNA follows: TGTGCCAGCTCACCACTCACCGGGGGACGAGATACGCAGTATTTT. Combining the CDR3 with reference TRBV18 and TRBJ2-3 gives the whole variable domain NAGVMQNPRHLVRRRGQEARLRCSPMKGHSHVYWYRQLPEEGLKFMVYLQKENIIDESGMPKERFSAEFPKEGPSILRIQQVVRGDSAAYFCASSPLTGGRDTQYFGPGTRLTVL.

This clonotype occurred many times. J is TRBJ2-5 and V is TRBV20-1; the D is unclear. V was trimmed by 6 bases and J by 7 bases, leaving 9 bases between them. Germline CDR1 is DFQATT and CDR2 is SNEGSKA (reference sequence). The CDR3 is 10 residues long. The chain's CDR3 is CSAPTGTQYF. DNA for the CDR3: TGCAGTGCACCTACCGGGACCCAGTACTTC.

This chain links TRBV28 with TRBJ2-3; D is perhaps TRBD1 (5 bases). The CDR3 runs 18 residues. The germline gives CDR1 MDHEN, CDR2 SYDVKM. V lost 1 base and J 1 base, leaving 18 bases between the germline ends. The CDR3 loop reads CASSLLQGPTIGTDTQYF. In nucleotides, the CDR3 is TGTGCCAGCAGTTTATTGCAGGGCCCCACTATTGGCACAGATACGCAGTATTTT.

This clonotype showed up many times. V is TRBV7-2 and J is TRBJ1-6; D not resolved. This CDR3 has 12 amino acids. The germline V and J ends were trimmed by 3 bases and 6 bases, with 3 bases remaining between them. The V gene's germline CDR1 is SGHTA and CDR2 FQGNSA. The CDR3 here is CASSLVNSPLHF. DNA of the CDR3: TGTGCCAGCAGCTTGGTTAATTCACCCCTCCACTTT.

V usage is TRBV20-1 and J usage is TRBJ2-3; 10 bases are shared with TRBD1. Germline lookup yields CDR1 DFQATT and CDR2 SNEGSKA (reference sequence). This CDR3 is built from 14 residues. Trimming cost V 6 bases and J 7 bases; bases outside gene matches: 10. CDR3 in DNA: TGCAGTGCAGGGGACAGGGGCCGAGGTAATACGCAGTATTTT. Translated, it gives CSAGDRGRGNTQYF.

CDR3 sequence: CASSLDSSGGFGYEQFF. CDR3 bases: TGCGCCAGCAGCTTGGATAGTAGCGGGGGTTTCGGTTATGAGCAGTTCTTC. The chain couples TRBV5-1 to TRBJ2-1, with TRBD2 matching 9 bases. CDR1 is SGHRS and CDR2 is YFSETQ in the germline V gene. V was pared by 0 bases and J by 8 bases, with 12 bases of the junction left unmatched. The CDR3 has 17 residues.

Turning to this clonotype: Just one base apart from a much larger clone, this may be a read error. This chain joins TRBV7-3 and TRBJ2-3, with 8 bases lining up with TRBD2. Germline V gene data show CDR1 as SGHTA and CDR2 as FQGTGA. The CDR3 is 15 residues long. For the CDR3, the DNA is TGTGCCAGCAGCTTCGGGGGGGCTGGCACAGATACGCTGTATTTT. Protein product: CASSFGGAGTDTLYF.

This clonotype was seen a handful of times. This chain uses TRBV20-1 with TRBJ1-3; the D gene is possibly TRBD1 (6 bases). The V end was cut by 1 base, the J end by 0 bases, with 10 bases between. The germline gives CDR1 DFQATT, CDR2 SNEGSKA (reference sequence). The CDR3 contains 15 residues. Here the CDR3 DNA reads TGCAGTGCTAGAGGAAGGGGACACTCTGGAAACACCATATATTTT. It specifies CSARGRGHSGNTIYF.

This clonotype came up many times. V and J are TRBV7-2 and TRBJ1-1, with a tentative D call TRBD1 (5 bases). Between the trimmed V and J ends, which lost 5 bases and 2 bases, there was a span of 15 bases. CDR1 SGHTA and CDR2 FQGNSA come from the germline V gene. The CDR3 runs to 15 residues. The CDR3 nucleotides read TGTGCCAGCAGCGTTGGAATTGACAGAAACACTGAAGCTTTCTTT. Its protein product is CASSVGIDRNTEAFF.

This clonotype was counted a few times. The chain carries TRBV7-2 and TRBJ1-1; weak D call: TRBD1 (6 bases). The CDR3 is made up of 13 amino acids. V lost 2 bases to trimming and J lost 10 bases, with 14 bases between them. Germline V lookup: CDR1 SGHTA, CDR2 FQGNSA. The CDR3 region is CASSLPGAGVAFF. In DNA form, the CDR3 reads TGTGCCAGCAGCTTACCCGGGGCAGGGGTAGCTTTCTTT. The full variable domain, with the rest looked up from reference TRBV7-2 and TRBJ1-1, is GAGVSQSPSNKVTEKGKDVELRCDPISGHTALYWYRQSLGQGLEFLIYFQGNSAPDKSGLPSDRFSAERTGGSVSTLTIQRTQQEDSAVYLCASSLPGAGVAFFGQGTRLTVV.

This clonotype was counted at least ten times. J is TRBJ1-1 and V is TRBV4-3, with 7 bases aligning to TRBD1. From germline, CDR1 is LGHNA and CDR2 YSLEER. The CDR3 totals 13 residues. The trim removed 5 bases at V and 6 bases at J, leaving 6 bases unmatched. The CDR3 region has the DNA TGCGCCAGCAGCTCCTTTCAGGGGGCTGAAGCTTTCTTT. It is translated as CASSSFQGAEAFF.

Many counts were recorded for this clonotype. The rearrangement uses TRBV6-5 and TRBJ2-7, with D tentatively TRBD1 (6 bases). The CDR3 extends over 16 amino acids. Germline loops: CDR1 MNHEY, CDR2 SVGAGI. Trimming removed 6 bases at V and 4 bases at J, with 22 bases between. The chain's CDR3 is CASRALQGHSRYEQYF. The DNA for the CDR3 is TGTGCCAGCAGGGCCCTACAGGGACATAGTAGATACGAGCAGTACTTC.

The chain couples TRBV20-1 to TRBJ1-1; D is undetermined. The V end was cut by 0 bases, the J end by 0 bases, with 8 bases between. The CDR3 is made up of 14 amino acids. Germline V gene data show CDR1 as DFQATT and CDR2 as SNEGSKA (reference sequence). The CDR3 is CSAREPGMNTEAFF. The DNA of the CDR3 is TGCAGTGCTAGAGAGCCCGGCATGAACACTGAAGCTTTCTTT.

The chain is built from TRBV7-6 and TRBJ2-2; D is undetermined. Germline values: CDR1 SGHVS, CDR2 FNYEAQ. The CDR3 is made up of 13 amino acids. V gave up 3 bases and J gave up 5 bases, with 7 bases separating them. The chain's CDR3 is CASSFRPTGELFF. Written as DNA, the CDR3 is TGTGCCAGCAGCTTCCGGCCTACCGGGGAGCTGTTTTTT.